Given below is one TCR beta chain in context. Its antigen is currently unknown. The source of the sample is a study of shared clonotypes between healthy human individuals. The study's findings and limits: Generation probabilities of non-shared clonotypes were lower (relative to those shared by all four donors).

Germline values: CDR1 SEHNR, CDR2 FQNEAQ (reference sequence). This CDR3 contains 14 residues. V lost 7 bases and J lost 3; bases outside the gene matches: 2. CD45RO-negative cells were positively selected for CCR7, leaving out terminally differentiated effector memory CD45RA+ cells. The authors ran the assay at deep level. Generated by immunoSEQ multiplex PCR, the TCRdb table keeps only in-frame clones and is missing some. The data hold about 2.1 million clones, with 90% to 95% observed a single time. The chain has TRBV7-9 and TRBJ1-6, with 8 bases matching TRBD1. The sequence was collected from a young man in good health. Some clones in this sample may be carry-over from other donors' samples. Sequenced: naive CD8+ T cells from PBMCs. In DNA, the CDR3 is TGTGCCAGCAACGGACAGGGCTATAATTCACCCCTCCACTTT. It codes for CASNGQGYNSPLHF. Drawing the rest from reference TRBV7-9 and TRBJ1-6, the complete variable domain is DTGVSQNPRHKITKRGQNVTFRCDPISEHNRLYWYRQTLGQGPEFLTYFQNEAQLEKSRLLSDRFSAERPKGSFSTLEIQRTEQGDSAMYLCASNGQGYNSPLHFGNGTRLTVT.